This passage covers 10 T cell receptor beta chains from one sample sequenced in a study of T cells after yellow fever vaccination. TCRdb processed the 5' RACE reads anew with MiXCR; each CDR3 protein has one entry. The sample contains hundreds of thousands of distinct CDR3 sequences, approximately 15% of which appear only once. This sample comprised PBMCs, obtained on the day of the yellow fever booster vaccination. The source is a man aged 25-45 years who received the YFV17D yellow fever vaccine.

The chain links TRBV3-1 to TRBJ1-2; 7 bases agree with TRBD1. The trim removed 5 bases at V and 5 bases at J, leaving 14 bases unmatched. The CDR3 length is 16 residues. Germline values: CDR1 LGHDT, CDR2 YNNKEL (reference sequence). This chain's CDR3 is CASSLEPGQSMYGYTF. The CDR3 DNA reads TGTGCCAGCAGCTTAGAACCGGGACAGTCAATGTATGGCTACACCTTC.

This clonotype has ten or more counts. The chain uses TRBV12-3 or TRBV12-4 and TRBJ2-7; D uncertain. V was cut by 5 bases and J by 6 bases, with 11 bases left in between. CDR3 length: 12 residues. CDR3 nucleotides: TGTGCCAGCAGTCCGGGTAGGGTCGAGCAGTACTTC. This encodes CASSPGRVEQYF.

This clonotype has at least ten counts. J is TRBJ2-7 and V is TRBV5-1, with 8 bases identical to TRBD1. The V and J ends lost 7 bases and 6 bases, in that order; junction bases with no gene match: 15. The CDR3 consists of 15 residues. CDR1 is SGHRS and CDR2 is YFSETQ in the germline V gene. The CDR3 is CASGRVGTGKSEQYF. The CDR3 coding sequence is TGCGCCAGCGGGAGAGTAGGGACAGGAAAATCCGAGCAGTACTTC.

This clonotype was seen only a few times. This chain uses TRBV3-1 with TRBJ2-3; D gene uncertain. The V gene lost 4 bases and the J gene lost 1 base, with 6 bases spanning the gap. Germline CDR1 is LGHDT and CDR2 is YNNKEL (reference sequence). The CDR3 length is 13 residues. CDR3 residues: CASSPLRTDTQYF. CDR3 in DNA: TGTGCCAGCAGCCCACTCCGCACAGATACGCAGTATTTT.

This clonotype appeared many times. This rearrangement joins TRBV20-1 to TRBJ2-1, with TRBD2 as a possible D gene (5 bases). Deletions cut 3 bases from V and 0 bases from J, with 9 bases between. The CDR3 runs to 14 residues. Per germline, CDR1 DFQATT and CDR2 SNEGSKA (reference sequence). The CDR3, as DNA: TGCAGTGCTAGGTCGGGAAGCTCCTACAATGAGCAGTTCTTC. Protein product: CSARSGSSYNEQFF.

A single count supports this clonotype. One junction end does not reproduce the germline sequence, and a read error may be involved. V gene TRBV24-1 combines with J gene TRBJ1-2; no clear D. The length of the CDR3 is 14 residues. Looked up from germline, CDR1 is KGHDR and CDR2 is SFDVKD. CDR3 coding DNA: TGTGCCACCAGTGATTCCAAGGAATCCTATAGCTACACCTTC. It specifies CATSDSKESYSYTF.

The chain combines TRBV29-1 with TRBJ1-2, with 7 bases that match TRBD1. The CDR3 sequence is 13 residues long. The V and J ends lost 6 bases and 1 base, in that order; junction bases with no gene match: 5. Germline CDR1 reads SQVTM; CDR2 reads ANQGSEA. In nucleotides, the CDR3 is TGCAGCGTCCGGGGACAGTTTAACTATGGCTACACCTTC. Encoded protein: CSVRGQFNYGYTF.

V gene TRBV15 combines with J gene TRBJ2-3, with 9 bases aligning to TRBD2. Trimming cost V 5 bases and J 5 bases; bases outside gene matches: 11. Germline V gene data show CDR1 as LNHNV and CDR2 as YYDKDF (reference sequence). The CDR3 sequence is 16 residues long. The CDR3 DNA reads as TGTGCCACCAGCGGAGTGGTAGCGGGAGCGAGAGATACGCAGTATTTT. As protein: CATSGVVAGARDTQYF.

This clonotype was counted between two and nine times. V and J are TRBV28 and TRBJ1-3, with D tentatively TRBD1 (5 bases). The CDR3 consists of 15 residues. Germline loops: CDR1 MDHEN, CDR2 SYDVKM. V lost 4 bases and J lost 4, with 14 bases in between. The CDR3 spells CASSSTGAPGNTIYF. The DNA for the CDR3 is TGTGCCAGCAGTTCCACCGGGGCGCCGGGAAACACCATATATTTT. The whole variable domain, remainder taken from reference TRBV28 and TRBJ1-3, is DVKVTQSSRYLVKRTGEKVFLECVQDMDHENMFWYRQDPGLGLRLIYFSYDVKMKEKGDIPEGYSVSREKKERFSLILESASTNQTSMYLCASSSTGAPGNTIYFGEGSWLTVV.

Only a few counts were recorded for this clonotype. The V gene is TRBV12-3 or TRBV12-4, the J gene TRBJ1-1; possibly TRBD1 for D (5 bases). The CDR3 has 16 residues. The ends were cut back, 1 base at V and 5 bases at J, with 17 bases in the middle. CDR3 coding DNA: TGTGCCAGCAGTTTAGGCTCTGTGGGGCCGTGGACTGAAGCTTTCTTT. Translated: CASSLGSVGPWTEAFF.